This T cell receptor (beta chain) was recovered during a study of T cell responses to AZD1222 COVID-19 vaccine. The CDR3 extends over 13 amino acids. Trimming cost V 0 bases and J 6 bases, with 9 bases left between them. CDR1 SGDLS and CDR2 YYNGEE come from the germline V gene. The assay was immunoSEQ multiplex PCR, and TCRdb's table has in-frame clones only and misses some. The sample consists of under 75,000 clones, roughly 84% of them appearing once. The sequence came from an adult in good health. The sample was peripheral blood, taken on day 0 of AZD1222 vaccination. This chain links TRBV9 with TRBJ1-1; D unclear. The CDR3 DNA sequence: TGTGCCAGCAGCGTAGTATCCGGGGCTGAAGCTTTCTTT. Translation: CASSVVSGAEAFF.